Listed here are 6 T cell receptor beta chains from one sample, sequenced in a study of metastatic and nonmetastatic thyroid tumors. TCRdb recomputed clones from the PCR reads via MiXCR. This sample carries about 12,000 clones, around 23% of them seen once, and the ten largest clones take around three fifths. Patients had received no treatment of any kind before thyroid surgery. Material for sequencing was blood. The receptors derive from a male donor with papillary thyroid cancer or a benign thyroid nodule (not recorded which). Some clones in this sample may be carry-over from other donors' samples.

In its sample, this clone is medium-sized (0.01 to 0.1%). The chain joins TRBV6-1 to TRBJ2-1; D remains unclear. Germline V lookup: CDR1 MNHNS, CDR2 SASEGT. The CDR3 totals 15 residues. The V gene lost 8 bases and the J gene lost 0 bases, with 14 bases spanning the gap. The CDR3 DNA reads TGTGCCAGCCGCTCATTATATAGCTCCTACAATGAGCAGTTCTTC. The encoded protein is CASRSLYSSYNEQFF.

This chain links TRBV15 with TRBJ2-7; D perhaps matches TRBD2 (5 bases). This CDR3 contains 15 residues. Germline V CDR1 and CDR2: LNHNV, YYDKDF (reference sequence). The V and J ends lost 0 bases and 6 bases respectively, with 15 bases between them. The DNA for the CDR3 is TGTGCCACCAGCAGAGAGGGAAGGGCGGCGGGCGAGCAGTACTTC. As protein: CATSREGRAAGEQYF.

J is TRBJ2-1 and V is TRBV20-1; the match to TRBD2 covers 9 bases. CDR1 DFQATT and CDR2 SNEGSKA come from the germline V gene (reference sequence). The trim removed 6 bases at V and 7 bases at J, leaving 13 bases unmatched. The CDR3 covers 15 residues. This CDR3 is CSALDYGAGGNEQFF. The CDR3 region has the DNA TGCAGTGCCCTAGACTATGGAGCGGGAGGAAATGAGCAGTTCTTC.

This clone has ten or more counts. The chain links TRBV2 to TRBJ1-1, with D possibly being TRBD1 (5 bases). The V gene's germline CDR1 is SNHLY and CDR2 FYNNEI. V was cut by 6 bases and J by 11 bases, with 16 bases left in between. The CDR3 contains 12 residues. In nucleotides, the CDR3 is TGTGCCAGCAGGGCTAGTGGGGCGAGGGCTTTCTTT. This translates into CASRASGARAFF.

The sample holds a few counts of this clone. The genes are TRBV19 and TRBJ1-2, with TRBD1 as a possible D gene (5 bases). The germline gives CDR1 LNHDA, CDR2 SQIVND (reference sequence). CDR3 length equals 15 residues. V was clipped by 7 bases and J by 2 bases, with 17 bases between them. The DNA for the CDR3 is TGTGCCAGTACCGAAGGGGAGTTTCCCAACTATGGCTACACCTTC. Its protein product is CASTEGEFPNYGYTF.

This clone was observed at least ten times. The chain is built from TRBV19 and TRBJ1-2, with a weak D call TRBD1 (5 bases). Germline assignment: CDR1 LNHDA and CDR2 SQIVND (reference sequence). V dropped 8 bases and J dropped 6 bases, with 19 bases sitting between them. The CDR3 runs 14 residues. In nucleotides, the CDR3 is TGTGCCAGTGCCCCCAGGGCGGAACTGGATGGCTACACCTTC. It specifies CASAPRAELDGYTF.